This passage covers 16 T cell receptor beta chains from one sample sequenced in a study of blood T cells in healthy people across ages. A second PCR, run for about 7 to 11 cycles, used a sample-barcoded 5' primer plus a J-beta primer mix. From the 5' RACE reads, TCRdb called clonotypes with MiXCR, one entry per CDR3 protein. The sample yields about 680,000 distinct CDR3 sequences, 49% seen once. The material sequenced was blood. The origin of the receptors is a woman aged 55-69 years in good health.

The V gene is TRBV6-6, the J gene TRBJ2-7; no reliable D call. Looked up from germline, CDR1 is MNHNY and CDR2 is SVGAGI (reference sequence). CDR3 length equals 17 residues. Deletions cut 6 bases from V and 3 bases from J, with 24 bases between. CDR3 loop: CASSTIGWFIGHYEQYF. CDR3 in DNA: TGTGCCAGCAGCACCATAGGGTGGTTTATTGGGCACTACGAGCAGTACTTC.

This sequence joins TRBV7-2 and TRBJ1-4; maybe TRBD1 (5 bases). Germline lookup yields CDR1 SGHTA and CDR2 FQGNSA. The CDR3 has 14 residues. V lost 3 bases and J lost 8, with 13 bases in between. The CDR3 DNA reads as TGTGCCAGCAGCTTTGCGGGGGGAGGCGAAAAACTGTTTTTT. This gives the protein CASSFAGGGEKLFF.

The rearrangement uses TRBV5-1 and TRBJ2-7; TRBD1 might be the D (6 bases). CDR1 is SGHRS, CDR2 YFSETQ, per germline. CDR3 length equals 17 residues. The V end lost 0 bases, the J end lost 1 base, and 17 bases lay between the germline ends. The DNA of the CDR3 is TGCGCCAGCAGCTTGGCCTTCTCGGCAGGGGATTCCTACGAGCAGTACTTC. Translating gives CASSLAFSAGDSYEQYF.

The J gene is TRBJ2-2, the V gene TRBV29-1; D is uncertain. V lost 6 bases, J lost 5 bases, and 16 bases lay in between. Germline assignment: CDR1 SQVTM and CDR2 ANQGSEA. The CDR3 runs 14 residues. The CDR3: CSVDPKMGTGELFF. The CDR3 region has the DNA TGCAGCGTCGATCCCAAAATGGGTACCGGGGAGCTGTTTTTT.

This clonotype showed up just a few times. The chain couples TRBV20-1 to TRBJ2-5, with TRBD2 matching 9 bases. V was clipped by 6 bases and J by 4 bases; unmatched bases: 12. The CDR3 has 15 residues. Germline CDR1 is DFQATT and CDR2 is SNEGSKA (reference sequence). The CDR3 nucleotides read TGCAGTGCCATGCGTTCTAGCGGGATCTCAGAGACCCAGTACTTC. As protein: CSAMRSSGISETQYF.

This clonotype was counted only a few times. CDR3 coding DNA: TGCAGTGCTAGAGATAGCGGGAGTACTTACGAGCAGTACTTC. Translated, it gives CSARDSGSTYEQYF. The chain is built from TRBV20-1 and TRBJ2-7, with 9 bases aligning to TRBD2. Germline CDR1 and CDR2: DFQATT and SNEGSKA (reference sequence). V gave up 0 bases and J gave up 4 bases; unmatched junction bases: 4. This CDR3 has 14 amino acids.

The genes are TRBV5-1 and TRBJ1-1; D gene uncertain. This CDR3 contains 14 residues. V shed 4 bases and J shed 0 bases, with 10 bases lying between them. Per the germline V gene, CDR1 is SGHRS and CDR2 is YFSETQ. Here the CDR3 reads CASSQIGVNTEAFF. CDR3 nucleotide sequence: TGCGCCAGCAGCCAAATCGGTGTGAACACTGAAGCTTTCTTT.

The CDR3 reads CATSDFTGGPNNEQYF. Here the CDR3 DNA reads TGTGCCACCAGTGATTTCACGGGAGGGCCTAACAATGAGCAGTACTTC. The chain joins TRBV24-1 to TRBJ2-1, with 8 bases that match TRBD2. The DNA end lines up better with TRBJ2-7; the J call may be wrong. Germline CDR1 and CDR2: KGHDR and SFDVKD. This CDR3 has 16 amino acids.

This clonotype was recorded a few times. The rearrangement uses TRBV7-9 and TRBJ2-5; 7 nucleotides agree with TRBD1. Germline CDR1 and CDR2: SEHNR and FQNEAQ (reference sequence). The J segment lost 3 bases and the V segment lost 1 base, leaving 11 bases of the junction unmatched. CDR3 length equals 17 residues. DNA of the CDR3: TGTGCCAGCAGCTTAGTTGCAAGGGGGCGTCTGGAAGAGACCCAGTACTTC. This translates into CASSLVARGRLEETQYF.

The rearrangement links TRBV29-1 to TRBJ2-5, with a possible D match to TRBD1 (6 bases). The germline V gene encodes CDR1 SQVTM and CDR2 ANQGSEA. V lost 8 bases and J 1 base, leaving 11 bases between the germline ends. The CDR3 spans 12 residues. The CDR3 here is CSSGQIQETQYF. For the CDR3, the DNA is TGCAGCAGCGGACAGATCCAAGAGACCCAGTACTTC.

The gene calls are TRBV7-2 and TRBJ2-1, with D maybe TRBD2 (6 bases). Germline V gene sequence: CDR1 SGHTA, CDR2 FQGNSA. Trimming pared 5 bases from V and 14 bases from J, leaving 22 bases between. The CDR3 runs 14 residues. The CDR3 region is CASSHTLPGLGEFF. CDR3 in DNA: TGTGCCAGCAGCCATACACTACCGGGACTGGGGGAGTTCTTC.

Only a few counts were recorded for this clonotype. The V gene is TRBV29-1, the J gene TRBJ2-3; 11 bases map to TRBD2. CDR3 length equals 14 residues. V lost 5 bases to trimming and J lost 4 bases; unmatched junction nucleotides: 5. In germline, CDR1 is SQVTM, CDR2 ANQGSEA. CDR3 in DNA: TGCAGCGTTCTGACTAGCGGGAACTCAGATACGCAGTATTTT. As protein: CSVLTSGNSDTQYF.

This clonotype appeared a single time. The chain couples TRBV19 to TRBJ2-1; the D is unclear. The CDR3 contains 14 residues. Trimming removed 3 bases from V and 1 base from J, with 7 bases in between. In germline, CDR1 is LNHDA, CDR2 SQIVND (reference sequence). CDR3 in DNA: TGTGCCAGTAGTATCAGGTATTCCTACAATGAGCAGTTCTTC. Translation: CASSIRYSYNEQFF. Variable domain in full (rest from reference TRBV19 and TRBJ2-1): DGGITQSPKYLFRKEGQNVTLSCEQNLNHDAMYWYRQDPGQGLRLIYYSQIVNDFQKGDIAEGYSVSREKKESFPLTVTSAQKNPTAFYLCASSIRYSYNEQFFGPGTRLTVL.

This clonotype was found a few times. The V call is TRBV10-3, the J call TRBJ2-5; D remains ambiguous. Per the germline V gene, CDR1 is ENHRY and CDR2 is SYGVKD. The CDR3 spans 14 residues. Trimming shortened V by 6 bases and J by 2 bases, and 13 bases separated the two germline ends. CDR3 DNA sequence: TGTGCCATCAGGGTTACTCCCCAACAAGAGACCCAGTACTTC. Translating gives CAIRVTPQQETQYF.

This chain uses TRBV7-2 with TRBJ1-2; D may be TRBD1 (5 bases). This CDR3 is built from 14 residues. Germline loops: CDR1 SGHTA, CDR2 FQGNSA. The germline V and J ends were trimmed by 5 bases and 3 bases, with 13 bases remaining between them. The CDR3 DNA sequence: TGTGCCAGCAGCCCCACCGGGACCTACTATGGCTACACCTTC. Residues: CASSPTGTYYGYTF.

V is TRBV27 and J is TRBJ2-5, with D possibly TRBD1 on 6 matching bases. CDR1 is MNHEY and CDR2 is SMNVEV in the germline V gene (reference sequence). The V and J ends lost 3 bases and 5 bases respectively, with 16 bases between them. The CDR3 loop spans 15 amino acids. The CDR3 DNA is TGTGCCAGCAGTTTCTCCAGGGGTTTGGGGGAGACCCAGTACTTC. Amino acids: CASSFSRGLGETQYF.